The rows below give T cell receptor beta chains drawn from one sample of a study of T cell responses to AZD1222 COVID-19 vaccine. TCRdb's copy holds only in-frame clones and misses some; the assay was immunoSEQ multiplex PCR. This sample yields approximately 100,000 clones, of which 70% to 90% are seen a single time; 2% to 2.5% belongs to the top ten. Sequenced material: peripheral blood, taken 28 days after the second AZD1222 dose. The source is an adult who received the AZD1222 COVID-19 vaccine. CDR3s leave out the opening cysteine and the closing phenylalanine or tryptophan. Fields, in order: CDR3 protein, V gene, D gene. The D gene is left open where the match is weak.

cdr3_aa: ASSEWTDRDNH
v_call: TRBV2
d_call: TRBD1

cdr3_aa: ASKRGDAYEQY
v_call: TRBV7-9
d_call: NA

cdr3_aa: ASSSRTGTDTQY
v_call: TRBV7-2
d_call: TRBD1

cdr3_aa: ASSLGGGNGYT
v_call: TRBV7-9
d_call: NA

cdr3_aa: ASHRHIPSEQY
v_call: TRBV6-5
d_call: NA

cdr3_aa: ASSYGAGKEKLF
v_call: TRBV6-6
d_call: NA

cdr3_aa: ASSLKLGGSEQF
v_call: TRBV11-2
d_call: TRBD2

cdr3_aa: ASSHGGNHGYT
v_call: TRBV4-3
d_call: NA

cdr3_aa: ASKRGSISYEQY
v_call: TRBV27
d_call: NA

cdr3_aa: AISESGRVTDTQY
v_call: TRBV10-3
d_call: TRBD2

cdr3_aa: ASSYAGTGGANTQY
v_call: TRBV6-5
d_call: TRBD1

cdr3_aa: ASSLIAGDYNEQF
v_call: TRBV28
d_call: TRBD2

cdr3_aa: ASSAWGGLYGYT
v_call: TRBV21-1
d_call: NA

cdr3_aa: ASSPARTRRPQETQY
v_call: TRBV7-8
d_call: NA

cdr3_aa: ASSPQPASSGNTIY
v_call: TRBV11-2
d_call: NA

cdr3_aa: ASSVAGTRNNEQF
v_call: TRBV7-2
d_call: NA

cdr3_aa: ASSMTGTHLDYGYT
v_call: TRBV19
d_call: NA

cdr3_aa: ASSPGTSGSEQF
v_call: TRBV5-8
d_call: TRBD2

cdr3_aa: AWKSLAGSYNEQF
v_call: TRBV30
d_call: TRBD2

cdr3_aa: ASSQGGQGRGYT
v_call: TRBV3-1/TRBV3-2
d_call: TRBD1

cdr3_aa: ASSLAVGPDPSQETQY
v_call: TRBV7-2
d_call: NA

cdr3_aa: ASSLSGSWGNEQF
v_call: TRBV7-9
d_call: TRBD2

cdr3_aa: ASSLGLADSYEQY
v_call: TRBV6-2/TRBV6-3
d_call: TRBD2

cdr3_aa: ASSRGRNTEAF
v_call: TRBV6-5
d_call: NA

cdr3_aa: ASSLTGGNNSPLH
v_call: TRBV5-1
d_call: TRBD1

cdr3_aa: SVEGSGEEAF
v_call: TRBV29-1
d_call: NA

cdr3_aa: ASSVEIGTRETQY
v_call: TRBV9
d_call: NA

cdr3_aa: ASSFDRGNQPQH
v_call: TRBV7-2
d_call: NA

cdr3_aa: ATSSDRKGNSSPLH
v_call: TRBV15
d_call: NA

cdr3_aa: ASSLGQGAFYGYT
v_call: TRBV5-6
d_call: TRBD1

cdr3_aa: ASSYSPSQPQH
v_call: TRBV6-5
d_call: NA

cdr3_aa: ASSYLSMNTEAF
v_call: TRBV6-5
d_call: NA

cdr3_aa: ASSPLSFGTFYGYT
v_call: TRBV19
d_call: NA

cdr3_aa: ASSYSRMGETQY
v_call: TRBV6-5
d_call: NA

cdr3_aa: ASSLEGALAGVLAKNIQY
v_call: TRBV3-1/TRBV3-2
d_call: TRBD2

cdr3_aa: ASSTTRDRGLRSYEQY
v_call: TRBV11-2
d_call: TRBD1

cdr3_aa: ASSAGTSGTADTQY
v_call: TRBV9
d_call: TRBD2

cdr3_aa: ASSLDLAGGNEQY
v_call: TRBV7-8
d_call: TRBD2

cdr3_aa: ASSFDRGLAKNIQY
v_call: TRBV12-1
d_call: NA

cdr3_aa: ASSIGWLSGRPRERTEQF
v_call: TRBV19
d_call: TRBD2

cdr3_aa: SVGENTEAF
v_call: TRBV29-1
d_call: NA

cdr3_aa: ASRVPGSSPGPQY
v_call: TRBV27
d_call: NA

cdr3_aa: ASSLEGSGSSYEQY
v_call: TRBV4-1
d_call: TRBD2

cdr3_aa: ASSIPLGQGSGNTIY
v_call: TRBV19
d_call: TRBD1

cdr3_aa: ASSLIRGASGNTIY
v_call: TRBV3-1/TRBV3-2
d_call: NA

cdr3_aa: ASSGTKSPLH
v_call: TRBV25-1
d_call: NA